This TCR beta chain originates from a study of patients and donors after allogeneic stem cell transplantation. This clonotype was detected only a few times. MiXCR was run by TCRdb on the RT-PCR reads, yielding one entry per CDR3 protein. Counted here are approximately 170,000 distinct CDR3 sequences, about 32% occurring once; the ten biggest clones make up about 3.3%. The CDR3 is made up of 18 amino acids. Trimming cost V 0 bases and J 0 bases; bases outside gene matches: 12. CDR1 is DFQATT and CDR2 is SNEGSKA in the germline V gene (reference sequence). Sequenced material: blood, either unsorted or a sorted T cell fraction (not recorded which). The V and J genes are TRBV20-1 and TRBJ2-3; 7 positions match TRBD2. The clonotype originates from a human donor who was either an allogeneic HSCT recipient or a stem cell or donor lymphocyte infusion donor (not recorded which). It is not recorded whose cells these are; they may come from a transplant donor. CDR3 sequence: CSARDNAGVSTSTDTQYF. The CDR3 DNA reads TGCAGTGCTAGAGATAACGCGGGAGTTTCAACCAGCACAGATACGCAGTATTTT.